This T cell receptor beta chain originates from a study of early T cells in non-severe SARS-CoV-2 infection (dated by TCRdb to the early 2020s). For the wider study: Because TCR sequencing relied on bulk RNA taken from unsorted whole blood, pairing of alpha and beta chains was not possible. What the study reported, not specific to this receptor: VDJdb matching was skewed toward anti-spike CD8 responses, so virus-specific expansions were likely underestimated and private and CD4 specificities were missed.

This clonotype appeared many times. Its antigen target is currently unknown. No much larger clone is present one base from it, and per-base qualities are unavailable. CDR1 and CDR2 are read off the germline V gene (reference sequence) as SEHNR and FQNEAQ. V trim: 0 bases; J trim: 4 bases; unmatched bases: 3. CDR3 length: 15 amino acids, cysteine to phenylalanine. Only CDR3 DNA is held: 45 bases, read in frame from base 1. The study was a case-control design nested within a healthcare worker cohort in London, UK, with weekly nasopharyngeal swab PCR tests and blood sampling. Between 23 and 31 March 2020, the week of the UK lockdown, healthcare workers were enrolled and then followed up weekly for as long as 16 weeks. Library method: 5' RACE. The sequencer listed for this sample is NextSeq 500. To correct for sequencing error and PCR bias, the TCR library protocol tagged individual cDNA molecules with unique molecular identifiers. TCR alpha and beta chains were both sequenced, and the abundances of alpha and beta sequences in each sample were closely correlated with each other. As for the authors' bioinformatics: V gene, J gene and CDR3 annotation of TCR sequences was performed with Decombinator V4. TCRs were defined as expanded if a significant change between any two time points was detected under a Poisson model with p below 0.0001. TCR abundances were normalised to the total number of TCRs sequenced per sample and expressed as counts per million. MAIT TCRs were defined by TRAV1-2 paired with TRAJ12, TRAJ20 or TRAJ33, and iNKT TCRs by TRAV10 paired with TRAJ18. VDJdb, accessed on 1 November 2021, was searched for TCRs annotated for CMV, EBV and SARS-CoV-2, and TCRs annotated for more than one antigen were excluded. The public reads were quality trimmed at Q25 with fastp and then assembled into clones with MiXCR by TCRdb, keeping productive beta chains. Rows are combined by CDR3 protein, so each entry shows the most common genes and DNA. For this entry, the V and J calls and clone size follow TCRdb and not the study's own pipeline. The sample profile shows tens of thousands of distinct CDR3 sequences; less than 20% of them were found once. Approximately 12% of the sample is in the top ten clones.

Here the chain combines TRBV7-9 and TRBJ2-3; the junction holds 8 bases that match TRBD2. Sequencing input: whole blood. The receptor comes from an adult who was a healthcare worker with PCR-confirmed SARS-CoV-2 infection or an uninfected control (not recorded which). The CDR3 loop reads CASSLASGGADTQYF. The sequence in DNA is TGTGCCAGCAGCTTAGCAAGCGGGGGAGCAGATACGCAGTATTTT.